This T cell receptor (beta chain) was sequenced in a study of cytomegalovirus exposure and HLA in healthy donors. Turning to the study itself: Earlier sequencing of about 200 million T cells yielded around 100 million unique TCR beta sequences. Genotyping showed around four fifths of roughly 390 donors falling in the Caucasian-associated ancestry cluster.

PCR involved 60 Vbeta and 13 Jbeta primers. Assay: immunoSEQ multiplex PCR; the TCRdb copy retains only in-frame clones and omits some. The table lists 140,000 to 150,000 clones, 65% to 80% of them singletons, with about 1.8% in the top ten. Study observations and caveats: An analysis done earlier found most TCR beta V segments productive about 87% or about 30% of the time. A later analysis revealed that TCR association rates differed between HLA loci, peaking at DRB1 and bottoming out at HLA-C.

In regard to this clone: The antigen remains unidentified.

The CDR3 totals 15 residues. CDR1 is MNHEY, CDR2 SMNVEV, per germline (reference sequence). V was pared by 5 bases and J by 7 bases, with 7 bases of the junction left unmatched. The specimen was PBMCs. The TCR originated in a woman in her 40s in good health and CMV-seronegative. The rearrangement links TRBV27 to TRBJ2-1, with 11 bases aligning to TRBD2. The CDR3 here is CASSRKGTSGNEQFF. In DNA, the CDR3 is TGTGCCAGCAGTCGGAAAGGGACTAGCGGTAATGAGCAGTTCTTC.